This TCR beta chain was found in a study of blood T cell repertoires in COVID-19. TCRdb's table, derived via immunoSEQ multiplex PCR, lists solely in-frame clones and lacks some. The repertoire holds about 71,000 clones, with 85% to 90% as singletons. The CDR3 totals 13 residues. Germline V gene data show CDR1 as MNHNY and CDR2 as SVGAGI (reference sequence). V lost 4 bases and J lost 7, with 13 bases in between. The rearrangement links TRBV6-6 to TRBJ2-5; the D gene is possibly TRBD2 (6 bases). This sequence originates from a man between 50 and 59 years old with active COVID-19. The sample taken for sequencing was peripheral blood. CDR3 loop: CASSSGVEGTQYF. The CDR3, as DNA: TGTGCCAGCAGTTCGGGGGTCGAAGGGACCCAGTACTTC.